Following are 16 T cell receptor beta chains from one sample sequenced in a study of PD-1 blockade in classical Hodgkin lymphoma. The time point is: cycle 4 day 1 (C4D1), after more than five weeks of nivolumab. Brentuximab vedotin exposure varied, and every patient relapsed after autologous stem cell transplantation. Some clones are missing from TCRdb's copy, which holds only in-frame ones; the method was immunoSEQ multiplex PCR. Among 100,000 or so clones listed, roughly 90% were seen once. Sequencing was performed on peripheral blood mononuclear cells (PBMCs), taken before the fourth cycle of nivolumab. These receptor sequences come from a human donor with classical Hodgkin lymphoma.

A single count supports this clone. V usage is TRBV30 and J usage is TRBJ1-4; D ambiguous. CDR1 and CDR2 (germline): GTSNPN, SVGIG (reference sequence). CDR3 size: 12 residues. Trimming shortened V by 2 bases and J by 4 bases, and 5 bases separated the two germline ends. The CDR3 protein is CAWSSFNEKLFF. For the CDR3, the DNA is TGTGCCTGGAGTTCCTTTAATGAAAAACTGTTTTTT.

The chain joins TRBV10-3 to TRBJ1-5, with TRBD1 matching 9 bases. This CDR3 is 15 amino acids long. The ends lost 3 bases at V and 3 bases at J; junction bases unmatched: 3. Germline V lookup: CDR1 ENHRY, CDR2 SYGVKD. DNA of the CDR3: TGTGCCATCAGTGAAGGGACAGGGACCAATCAGCCCCAGCATTTT. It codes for CAISEGTGTNQPQHF.

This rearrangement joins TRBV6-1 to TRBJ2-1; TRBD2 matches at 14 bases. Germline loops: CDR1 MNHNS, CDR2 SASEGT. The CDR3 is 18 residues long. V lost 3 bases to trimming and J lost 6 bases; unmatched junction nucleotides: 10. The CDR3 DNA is TGTGCCAGCAGTGATTTTTTCGGGGGACTAGCGGGAGTCAATGAGCAGTTCTTC. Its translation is CASSDFFGGLAGVNEQFF.

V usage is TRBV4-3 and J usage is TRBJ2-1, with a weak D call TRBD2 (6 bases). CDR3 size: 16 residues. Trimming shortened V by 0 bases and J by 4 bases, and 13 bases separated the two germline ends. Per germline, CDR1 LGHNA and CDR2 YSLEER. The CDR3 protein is CASSQDWRADYNEQFF. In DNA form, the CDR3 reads TGCGCCAGCAGCCAAGATTGGAGGGCGGATTACAATGAGCAGTTCTTC.

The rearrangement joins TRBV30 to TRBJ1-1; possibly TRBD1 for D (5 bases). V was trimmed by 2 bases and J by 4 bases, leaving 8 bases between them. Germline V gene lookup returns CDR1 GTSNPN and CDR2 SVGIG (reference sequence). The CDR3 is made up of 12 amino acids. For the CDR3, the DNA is TGTGCCTGGAGTCCCGGGACCACTGAAGCTTTCTTT. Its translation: CAWSPGTTEAFF. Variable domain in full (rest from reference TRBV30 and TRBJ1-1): SQTIHQWPATLVQPVGSPLSLECTVEGTSNPNLYWYRQAAGRGLQLLFYSVGIGQISSEVPQNLSASRPQDRQFILSSKKLLLSDSGFYLCAWSPGTTEAFFGQGTRLTVV.

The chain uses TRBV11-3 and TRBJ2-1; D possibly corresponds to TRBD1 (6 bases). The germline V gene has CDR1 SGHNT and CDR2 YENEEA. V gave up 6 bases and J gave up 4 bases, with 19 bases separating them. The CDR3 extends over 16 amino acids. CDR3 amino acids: CASSPGVRNLYNEQFF. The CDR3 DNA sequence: TGTGCCAGCAGTCCAGGGGTTCGGAACCTTTACAATGAGCAGTTCTTC.

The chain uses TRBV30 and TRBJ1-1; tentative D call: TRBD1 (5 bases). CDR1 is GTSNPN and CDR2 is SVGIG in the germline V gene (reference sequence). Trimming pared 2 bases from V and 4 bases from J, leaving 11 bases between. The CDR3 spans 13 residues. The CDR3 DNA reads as TGTGCCTGGAGTTTCGGGGCGGCCACTGAAGCTTTCTTT. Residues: CAWSFGAATEAFF.

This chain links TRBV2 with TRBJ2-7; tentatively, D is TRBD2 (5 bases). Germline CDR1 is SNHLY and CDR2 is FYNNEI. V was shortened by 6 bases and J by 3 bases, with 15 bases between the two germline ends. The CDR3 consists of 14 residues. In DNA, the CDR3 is TGTGCCAGCAGCCCCAGGCGGACTGACTACGAGCAGTACTTC. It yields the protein CASSPRRTDYEQYF.

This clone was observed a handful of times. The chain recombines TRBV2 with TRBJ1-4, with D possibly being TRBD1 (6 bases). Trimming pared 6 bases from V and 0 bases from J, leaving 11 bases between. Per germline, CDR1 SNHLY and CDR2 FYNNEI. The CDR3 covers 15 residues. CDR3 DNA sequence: TGTGCCAGCAGGGCGACAGGTGCAACTAATGAAAAACTGTTTTTT. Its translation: CASRATGATNEKLFF. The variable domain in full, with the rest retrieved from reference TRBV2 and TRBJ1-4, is EPEVTQTPSHQVTQMGQEVILRCVPISNHLYFYWYRQILGQKVEFLVSFYNNEISEKSEIFDDQFSVERPDGSNFTLKIRSTKLEDSAMYFCASRATGATNEKLFFGSGTQLSVL.

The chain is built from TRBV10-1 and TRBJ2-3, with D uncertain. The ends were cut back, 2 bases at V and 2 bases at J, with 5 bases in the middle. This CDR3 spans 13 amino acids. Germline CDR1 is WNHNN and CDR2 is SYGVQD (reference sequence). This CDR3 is CASSEGTTDTQYF. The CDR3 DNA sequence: TGCGCCAGCAGTGAGGGCACCACAGATACGCAGTATTTT.

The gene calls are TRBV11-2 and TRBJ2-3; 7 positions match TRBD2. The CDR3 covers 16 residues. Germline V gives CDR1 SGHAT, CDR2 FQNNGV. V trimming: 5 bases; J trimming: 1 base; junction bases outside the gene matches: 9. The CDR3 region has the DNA TGTGCCAGCAGCCCGGAGGCGGGAGAGGGCACAGATACGCAGTATTTT. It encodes CASSPEAGEGTDTQYF.

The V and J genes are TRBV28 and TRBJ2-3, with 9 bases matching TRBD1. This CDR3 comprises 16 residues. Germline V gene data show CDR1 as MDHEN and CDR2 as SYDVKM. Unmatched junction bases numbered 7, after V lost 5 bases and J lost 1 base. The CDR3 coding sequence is TGTGCCAGCAGTCTACAGGGGGCGATGGGCACAGATACGCAGTATTTT. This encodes CASSLQGAMGTDTQYF. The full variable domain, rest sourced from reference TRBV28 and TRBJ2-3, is DVKVTQSSRYLVKRTGEKVFLECVQDMDHENMFWYRQDPGLGLRLIYFSYDVKMKEKGDIPEGYSVSREKKERFSLILESASTNQTSMYLCASSLQGAMGTDTQYFGPGTRLTVL.

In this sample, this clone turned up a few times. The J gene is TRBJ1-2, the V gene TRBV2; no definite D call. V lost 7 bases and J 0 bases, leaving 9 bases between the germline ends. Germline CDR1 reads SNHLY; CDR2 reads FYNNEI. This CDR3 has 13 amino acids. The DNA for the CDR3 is TGTGCCAGCACCCACGATCCTAACTATGGCTACACCTTC. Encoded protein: CASTHDPNYGYTF.

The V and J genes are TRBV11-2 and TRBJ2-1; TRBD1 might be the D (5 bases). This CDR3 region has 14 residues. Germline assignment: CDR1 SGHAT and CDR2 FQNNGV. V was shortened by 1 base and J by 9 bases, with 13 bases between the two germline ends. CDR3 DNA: TGTGCCAGCAGCTTAGTTCAGGGCCAACCTGAGCAGTTCTTC. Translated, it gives CASSLVQGQPEQFF.

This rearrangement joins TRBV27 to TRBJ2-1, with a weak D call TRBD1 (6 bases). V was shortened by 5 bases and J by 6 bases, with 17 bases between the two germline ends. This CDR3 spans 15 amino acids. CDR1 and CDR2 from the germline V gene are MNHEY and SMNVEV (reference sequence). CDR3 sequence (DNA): TGTGCCAGCAGTCAGCCCCCCGGGACATTCAATGAGCAGTTCTTC. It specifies CASSQPPGTFNEQFF.

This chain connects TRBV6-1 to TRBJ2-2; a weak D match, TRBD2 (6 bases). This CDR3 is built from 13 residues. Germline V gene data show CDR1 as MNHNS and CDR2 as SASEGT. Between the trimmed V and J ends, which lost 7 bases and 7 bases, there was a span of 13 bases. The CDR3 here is CASTSVGGGELFF. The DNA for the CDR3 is TGTGCCAGCACCTCGGTGGGGGGCGGGGAGCTGTTTTTT.